This T cell receptor (beta chain) was retrieved from a study of T-cell reconstitution after alpha-beta-depleted transplantation in children. Study-level points and caveats: T-cell counts and diversity were attributed mostly to newly produced T cells one year after transplant. The study reportedly traced alpha-beta T cells about two months after transplant to several hundred expanded graft clones.

The CDR3 contains 14 residues. V was clipped by 1 base and J by 8 bases, with 14 bases between them. Unique molecular identifiers were incorporated during preparation of the TCRbeta library. TCRdb ran MiXCR on the PCR reads and lists one entry per CDR3 protein. The table includes over 400,000 distinct CDR3 sequences, roughly 44% detected once. For this clonotype: Its matching antigen is unknown.

The gene calls are TRBV12-3 or TRBV12-4 and TRBJ1-2, with a tentative D call TRBD1 (6 bases). This clonotype was sampled from a girl aged 2-10 years with aplastic anemia, due to receive a stem cell transplant. The material was PBMCs, obtained before TCRalphabeta/CD19-depleted stem cell transplant. The CDR3, as DNA: TGTGCCAGCAGTTTAGGCAGGGGTTGGGAGGGCTACACCTTC. Encoded protein: CASSLGRGWEGYTF.